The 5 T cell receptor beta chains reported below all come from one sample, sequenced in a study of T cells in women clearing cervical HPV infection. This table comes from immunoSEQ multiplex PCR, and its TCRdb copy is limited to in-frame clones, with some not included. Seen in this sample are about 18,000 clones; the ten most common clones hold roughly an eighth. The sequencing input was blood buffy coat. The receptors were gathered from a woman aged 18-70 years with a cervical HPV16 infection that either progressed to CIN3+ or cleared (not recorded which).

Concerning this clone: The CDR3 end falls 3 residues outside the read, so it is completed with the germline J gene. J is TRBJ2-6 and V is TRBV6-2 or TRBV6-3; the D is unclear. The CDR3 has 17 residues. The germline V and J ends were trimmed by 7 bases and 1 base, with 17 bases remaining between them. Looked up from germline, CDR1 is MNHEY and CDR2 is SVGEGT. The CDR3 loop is CASTRRPSGSGANVLTF. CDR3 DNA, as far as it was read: TGTGCCAGCACCCGCAGACCGTCAGGATCTGGGGCCAACGTC.

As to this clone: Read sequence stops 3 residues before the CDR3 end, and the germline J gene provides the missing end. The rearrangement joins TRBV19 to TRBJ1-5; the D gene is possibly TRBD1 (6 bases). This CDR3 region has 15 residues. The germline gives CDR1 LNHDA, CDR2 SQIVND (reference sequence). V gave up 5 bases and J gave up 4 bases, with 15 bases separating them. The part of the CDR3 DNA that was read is TGTGCCAGTAGTTTAAACGCAGGGGTAAATCAGCCC. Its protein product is CASSLNAGVNQP. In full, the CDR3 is CASSLNAGVNQPQHF.

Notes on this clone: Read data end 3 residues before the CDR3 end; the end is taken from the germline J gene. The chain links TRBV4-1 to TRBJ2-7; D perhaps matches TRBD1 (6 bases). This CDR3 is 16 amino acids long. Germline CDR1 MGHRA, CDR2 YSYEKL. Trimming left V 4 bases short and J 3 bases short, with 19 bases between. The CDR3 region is CASSLRRDTLIYEQYF. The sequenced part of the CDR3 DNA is TGCGCCAGCAGCCTTCGTCGGGACACCCTAATCTACGAG.

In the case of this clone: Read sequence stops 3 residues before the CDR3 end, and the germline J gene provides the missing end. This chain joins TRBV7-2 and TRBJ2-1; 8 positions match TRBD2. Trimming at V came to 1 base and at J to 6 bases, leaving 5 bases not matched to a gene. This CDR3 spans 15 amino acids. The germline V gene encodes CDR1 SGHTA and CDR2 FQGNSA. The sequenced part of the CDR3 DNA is TGTGCCAGCAGCTTAGGGCTAGCGGGCTCCAATGAG. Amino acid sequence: CASSLGLAGSNE. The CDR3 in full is CASSLGLAGSNEQFF.

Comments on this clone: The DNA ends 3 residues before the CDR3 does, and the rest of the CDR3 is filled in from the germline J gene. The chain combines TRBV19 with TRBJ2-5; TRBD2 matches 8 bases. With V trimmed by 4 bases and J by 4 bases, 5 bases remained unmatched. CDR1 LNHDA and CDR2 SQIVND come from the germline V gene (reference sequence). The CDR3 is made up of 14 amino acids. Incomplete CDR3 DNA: TGTGCCAGTAGTAGGCGGGGGGCTCCAGAGACC. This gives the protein CASSRRGAPET. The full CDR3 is CASSRRGAPETQYF.